The rows below give T cell receptor beta chains drawn from one sample of a study of read filtering for tumor transcriptome and immune sequencing. TCRdb itself ran the reads through MiXCR, one entry per CDR3 protein. The table lists some 80,000 distinct CDR3 sequences, about 12% of them singletons, with under 15% in the top ten. The sequenced sample was a population of CD138-negative cells sorted from bone marrow. The origin of the receptors is a donor at least 40 years old with multiple myeloma. The CDR3 runs from the conserved cysteine through the conserved F or W. Fields, in order: V gene, CDR3 protein.

v_gene: TRBV6-2/TRBV6-3; CDR3aa: CASSSGLAGDTQYF
v_gene: TRBV29-1; CDR3aa: CSVRREADTQYF
v_gene: TRBV6-6; CDR3aa: CASTYPQSSGKGDYEQYF
v_gene: TRBV29-1; CDR3aa: CSVESSHQGAQYF
v_gene: TRBV20-1; CDR3aa: CSARARQGANYGYTF
v_gene: TRBV11-3; CDR3aa: CASSGQRSYTGELFF
v_gene: TRBV6-5; CDR3aa: CASSKGLAGKGEQFF
v_gene: TRBV5-1; CDR3aa: CASSSGTASGTQYF
v_gene: TRBV5-1; CDR3aa: CASSLVPSGSKESYEQYF
v_gene: TRBV2; CDR3aa: CASSDGGLAFF
v_gene: TRBV10-2; CDR3aa: CASSDPGAETQYF
v_gene: TRBV6-2/TRBV6-3; CDR3aa: CASKTGGPGELFF
v_gene: TRBV7-2; CDR3aa: CASSPPGSYNEQFF
v_gene: TRBV7-9; CDR3aa: CASSPTTPSYNEQFF
v_gene: TRBV7-2; CDR3aa: CASSLNSGAGNPIYF
v_gene: TRBV7-2; CDR3aa: CASSPSFNEQFF
v_gene: TRBV5-1; CDR3aa: CASSLVPASNTGELFF
v_gene: TRBV20-1; CDR3aa: CSARDLIRDPTDTQYF
v_gene: TRBV12-3/TRBV12-4; CDR3aa: CASTIGQGRILNTGELFF
v_gene: TRBV7-3; CDR3aa: CASSLMRRGEQFF
v_gene: TRBV5-1; CDR3aa: CASSWERETETQYF
v_gene: TRBV9; CDR3aa: CASSVRGEAGELFF
v_gene: TRBV11-2; CDR3aa: CASSLGVGSTEAFF
v_gene: TRBV20-1; CDR3aa: CSAPRGTGADYEQYF
v_gene: TRBV5-1; CDR3aa: CASNFDRPSTEAFF
v_gene: TRBV20-1; CDR3aa: CSARRTSSYNEQFF
v_gene: TRBV12-3/TRBV12-4; CDR3aa: CASREAATDTQYF
v_gene: TRBV28; CDR3aa: CASSLAPAKNIQYF
v_gene: TRBV20-1; CDR3aa: CSASIDGLAGGFQETQYF
v_gene: TRBV5-1; CDR3aa: CASSFDPKGSYEQYF
v_gene: TRBV20-1; CDR3aa: CSATPGETQYF
v_gene: TRBV19; CDR3aa: CASSIPGGASADTQYF
v_gene: TRBV29-1; CDR3aa: CSVVMAPNQPQHF
v_gene: TRBV29-1; CDR3aa: CSVSTGRETQYF
v_gene: TRBV10-3; CDR3aa: CAIRSSGPYNEQFF
v_gene: TRBV20-1; CDR3aa: CSARRPWEVDEKLFF
v_gene: TRBV28; CDR3aa: CASPPPQRGSWGDTQYF
v_gene: TRBV29-1; CDR3aa: CSVGDGRPEAFF
v_gene: TRBV6-5; CDR3aa: CASSRTGPLGNQPQHF
v_gene: TRBV7-2; CDR3aa: CASSTRLGADTQYF
v_gene: TRBV5-6; CDR3aa: CASSPTGTSASDQETQYF
v_gene: TRBV9; CDR3aa: CASSVGGSSYEQYF
v_gene: TRBV12-3/TRBV12-4; CDR3aa: CASSLGTGVGEAFF
v_gene: TRBV2; CDR3aa: CASSEADSATYGYTF
v_gene: TRBV7-2; CDR3aa: CASSLIGELFF
v_gene: TRBV5-6; CDR3aa: CASSLDAGPYNEQFF